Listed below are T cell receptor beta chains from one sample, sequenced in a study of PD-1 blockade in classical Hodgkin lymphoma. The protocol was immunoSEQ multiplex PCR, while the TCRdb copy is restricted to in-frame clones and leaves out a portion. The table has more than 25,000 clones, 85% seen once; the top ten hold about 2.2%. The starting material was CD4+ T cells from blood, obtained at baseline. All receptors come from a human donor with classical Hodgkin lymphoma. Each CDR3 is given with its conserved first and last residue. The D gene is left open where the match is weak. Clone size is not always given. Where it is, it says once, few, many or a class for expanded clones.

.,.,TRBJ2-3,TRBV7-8,TGTGCCAGCAGCTCCGGGGCAACTAGTGCCAGCTGGTCAGATACGCAGTATTTT,CASSSGATSASWSDTQYF
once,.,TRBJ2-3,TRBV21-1,TGTGCCAGCAGCAAAGTAACCCCCGATACGCAGTATTTT,CASSKVTPDTQYF
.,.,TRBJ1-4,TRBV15,TGTGCCACCAGCAAATCTGGGGGTGCAACTAATGAAAAACTGTTTTTT,CATSKSGGATNEKLFF
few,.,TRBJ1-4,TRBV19,TGTGCCAGTAGCTTGGGGGGAGGAAAACTGTTTTTT,CASSLGGGKLFF
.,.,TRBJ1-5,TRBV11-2,TGTGCCAGCAGCTCCGGTTCCAATCAGCCCCAGCATTTT,CASSSGSNQPQHF
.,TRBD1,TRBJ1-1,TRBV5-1,TGCGCCAGCAGCTTGGCGGCAGGGGGGACTGAAGCTTTCTTT,CASSLAAGGTEAFF
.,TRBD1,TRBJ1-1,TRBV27,TGTGCCAGCAGTCCGGGACAGGGGCGAAGGGACACTGAAGCTTTCTTT,CASSPGQGRRDTEAFF
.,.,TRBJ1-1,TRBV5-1,TGCGCCAGCAGCCGAACCGAAAGTCAGAACACTGAAGCTTTCTTT,CASSRTESQNTEAFF
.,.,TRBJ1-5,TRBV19,TGTGCCAGTAGTATTGATCGCGGGGGAGGAGGGGACGGTCAGCCCCAGCATTTT,CASSIDRGGGGDGQPQHF
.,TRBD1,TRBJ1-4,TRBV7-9,TGTGCCAGCAGCTTAGAGGTGGTGGCAGGGGGAAAACTGTTTTTT,CASSLEVVAGGKLFF
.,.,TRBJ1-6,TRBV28,TGTGCCAGCAGTTTATCTCCCCGGACGGAAGTCCTCCACTTT,CASSLSPRTEVLHF